This TCR beta chain was found in a study of blood T cell repertoires in COVID-19. The germline gives CDR1 SGHRS, CDR2 YFSETQ. Trimming shortened V by 2 bases and J by 9 bases, and 15 bases separated the two germline ends. There are 14 residues in the CDR3. Individuals drawn from 24 US areas were about 18 to 100 years old. Each participant's cohort was designated according to participant-reported clinical history. Sequencing used immunoSEQ multiplex PCR; TCRdb keeps in-frame clones, though not all of them. This table holds approximately 330,000 clones, around 92% found once. Material for sequencing was PBMCs or T cells enriched from blood (not recorded which). The TCR sequence derives from a woman under 40 who had recovered from COVID-19. The rearrangement uses TRBV5-1 and TRBJ2-1, with D unresolved. The CDR3 region has the DNA TGCGCCAGCAGCTTTACACCGCGGATTAGTGAGCAGTTCTTC. Protein: CASSFTPRISEQFF.